This T cell receptor (beta chain) was profiled in a study of human T cells and chemical hapten exposure. About the study: 2% DPC applied to an approximately 2 cm by approximately 2 cm arm area sensitized donors.

TCRdb analysed the RACE reads with MiXCR anew, one entry per CDR3 protein. The profile covers some 90,000 distinct CDR3 sequences, with 7.5% to 9.5% appearing a single time and 2.5% to 3% taken by the ten largest. This CDR3 is 13 amino acids long. Germline V lookup: CDR1 LGHNA, CDR2 YSLEER. With 4 bases removed from V and 3 bases from J, the gap between germline ends came to 8 bases. Overall study results and limits: Following DPC sensitization, TCRs present above 1 in 1000 frequency showed no change.

This clonotype has ten or more counts. Its antigen is not identified. Time point given: pre-sensitization, week 0. Treatment noted: therapeutic diphenylcyclopropenone sensitization with weekly scalp DPC. This TCR was recovered from a man aged 40-49 years with alopecia areata. Some clones in this sample may be carry-over from other donors' samples. The material was whole blood, obtained in connection with sensitization to the hapten diphenylcyclopropenone (DPC). This rearrangement joins TRBV4-3 to TRBJ2-3; D is possibly TRBD1 (6 bases). This CDR3 reads CASSRDRTDTQYF. The CDR3 DNA is TGCGCCAGCAGCCGCGACAGGACAGATACGCAGTATTTT.